One and the same sample provided the 7 T cell receptor beta chains below, sequenced in a study of shared clonotypes between healthy human individuals. Method: immunoSEQ multiplex PCR; TCRdb's copy keeps in-frame clones and lacks some. The sample has about 1,800,000 clones, approximately 94% seen once. Naive CD8 cells comprised CD45RO-negative, CCR7-positively selected cells, excluding terminally differentiated effector memory CD45RA+ cells. The sample was naive CD8+ T cells sorted from blood. These receptor sequences come from a man between 18 and 35 years old in good health.

The chain links TRBV4-1 to TRBJ2-7; 7 bases fit TRBD2. There are 16 residues in the CDR3. Germline V CDR1 and CDR2: MGHRA, YSYEKL. V gave up 1 base and J gave up 3 bases; unmatched junction bases: 9. CDR3 sequence (DNA): TGCGCCAGCAGCCAAGTCTCGGGGGAGGGCGGCTACGAGCAGTACTTC. The encoded protein is CASSQVSGEGGYEQYF.

This clone was seen just once. The chain recombines TRBV28 with TRBJ1-2; D is perhaps TRBD1 (6 bases). The CDR3 is 14 amino acids. V was clipped by 5 bases and J by 1 base, with 11 bases between them. CDR1 and CDR2 (germline): MDHEN, SYDVKM. CDR3 sequence reads: CASSHRRGNYGYTF. CDR3 sequence (DNA): TGTGCCAGCAGTCATCGCAGGGGTAACTATGGCTACACCTTC.

The chain couples TRBV7-9 to TRBJ2-3, with 9 nucleotides matching TRBD2. The CDR3 runs 17 residues. The germline V gene has CDR1 SEHNR and CDR2 FQNEAQ (reference sequence). V trimming: 0 bases; J trimming: 4 bases; junction bases outside the gene matches: 8. The CDR3 here is CASSLAGLARGADTQYF. DNA for the CDR3: TGTGCCAGCAGCTTAGCCGGACTAGCGAGGGGGGCAGATACGCAGTATTTT.

This clone has only one observation. J is TRBJ2-7 and V is TRBV4-3; TRBD2 matches 7 bases. Germline trimming cut 0 bases from V and 2 bases from J; bases unmatched to any gene: 10. The CDR3 length is 17 residues. The germline V gene encodes CDR1 LGHNA and CDR2 YSLEER. Here the CDR3 reads CASSQDFVREFAYEQYF. The CDR3 DNA is TGCGCCAGCAGCCAAGATTTTGTGCGGGAGTTCGCCTACGAGCAGTACTTC.

About this clone: Other DNA variants within this sample encode the same CDR3. This chain links TRBV6-5 with TRBJ1-1; D might be TRBD1 (6 bases). Deletions cut 6 bases from V and 0 bases from J, with 11 bases between. Germline assignment: CDR1 MNHEY and CDR2 SVGAGI. This CDR3 has 14 residues. CDR3 amino acids: CASSYTGMNTEAFF. CDR3 sequence (DNA): TGTGCCAGCAGCTACACAGGGATGAACACTGAAGCTTTCTTT.

This chain joins TRBV5-6 and TRBJ1-5; D remains unclear. There are 15 residues in the CDR3. Germline values: CDR1 SGHDT, CDR2 YYEEEE. The germline V and J ends were trimmed by 1 base and 0 bases, with 8 bases remaining between them. The CDR3 region is CASSLYTHSNQPQHF. Here the CDR3 DNA reads TGTGCCAGCAGCTTGTACACCCATAGCAATCAGCCCCAGCATTTT.

V and J are TRBV7-9 and TRBJ2-4; D is uncertain. The CDR3 runs 13 residues. Per the germline V gene, CDR1 is SEHNR and CDR2 is FQNEAQ (reference sequence). With 3 bases removed from V and 3 bases from J, the gap between germline ends came to 6 bases. The CDR3 nucleotides are TGTGCCAGCAGCTTGGCTGGCAAAAACATTCAGTACTTC. Amino acid sequence: CASSLAGKNIQYF.